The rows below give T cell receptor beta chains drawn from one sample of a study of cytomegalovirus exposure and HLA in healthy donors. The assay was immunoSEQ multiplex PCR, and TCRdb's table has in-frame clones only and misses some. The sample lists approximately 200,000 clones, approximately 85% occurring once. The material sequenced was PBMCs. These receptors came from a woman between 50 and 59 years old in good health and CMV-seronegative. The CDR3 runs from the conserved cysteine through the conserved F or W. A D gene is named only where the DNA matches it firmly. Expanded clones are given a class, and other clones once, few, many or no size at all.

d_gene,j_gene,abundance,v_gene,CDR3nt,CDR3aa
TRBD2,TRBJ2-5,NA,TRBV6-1,TGTGCCAGCCCTCGGACTAGCGGGGGAGAGACCCAGTACTTC,CASPRTSGGETQYF
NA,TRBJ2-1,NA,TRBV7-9,TGTGCCAGCAGCTTAAGGACAGACAATGAGCAGTTCTTC,CASSLRTDNEQFF
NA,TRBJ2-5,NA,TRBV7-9,TGTGCCAGCAGCTTAGCCGGGGGGCGAGAGACCCAGTACTTC,CASSLAGGRETQYF
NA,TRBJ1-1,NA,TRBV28,TGTGCCAGCAGTTTAGGGGTGGAGGGTGAAGCTTTCTTT,CASSLGVEGEAFF
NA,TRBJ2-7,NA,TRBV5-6,TGTGCCAGCAGCCTACGGAGGTCCTCCTACGAGCAGTACTTC,CASSLRRSSYEQYF
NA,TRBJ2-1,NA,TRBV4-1,TGCGCCAGCAGCCCACCCCCAACGGGAGCCTACAATGAGCAGTTCTTC,CASSPPPTGAYNEQFF
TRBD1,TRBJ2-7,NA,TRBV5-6,TGTGCCAGCAGTGGCGGAGGGACAGGGACCTACGAGCAGTACTTC,CASSGGGTGTYEQYF
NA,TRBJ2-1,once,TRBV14,TGTGCCAGCAGCCACCGAACTAGCATGTCCTTCCATGAGCAGTTCTTC,CASSHRTSMSFHEQFF
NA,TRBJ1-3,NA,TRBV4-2,TGTGCCAGCAGCCAAGGGGGGCCTGGAAACACCATATATTTT,CASSQGGPGNTIYF
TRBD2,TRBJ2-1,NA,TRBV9,TGTGCCAGCAGCGTAGTATCTAGCGCGGGAGTCCAAAATGAGCAGTTCTTC,CASSVVSSAGVQNEQFF
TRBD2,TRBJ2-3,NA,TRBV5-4,TGTGCCAGCAGCTTGCCGTCCGGGACTAGCGGGAGTTCAGATACGCAGTATTTT,CASSLPSGTSGSSDTQYF
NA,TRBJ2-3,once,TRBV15,TGTGCCACCAGCAGAGCCCTGGGACTGCTCGTGGATACGCAGTATTTT,CATSRALGLLVDTQYF
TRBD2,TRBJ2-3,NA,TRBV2,TGTGCCAGCAGTGGTCAAGCGGGATTCGGTCAGAGCACAGATACGCAGTATTTT,CASSGQAGFGQSTDTQYF
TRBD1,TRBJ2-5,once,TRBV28,TGTGCCAGCAGTTCGCCCGGGACAGGGGTACAAGAGACCCAGTACTTC,CASSSPGTGVQETQYF
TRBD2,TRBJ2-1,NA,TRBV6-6,TGTGCCAGCAGTTATGGGACTAGCTACAATGAGCAGTTCTTC,CASSYGTSYNEQFF
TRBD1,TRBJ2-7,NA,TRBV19,TGTGCCAGTAGCCTACAGGGGGTCCCCTCCTACGAGCAGTACTTC,CASSLQGVPSYEQYF
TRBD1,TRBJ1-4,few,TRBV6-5,TGTGCCAGCAGTTACGGACAGGTGGCTAATGAAAAACTGTTTTTT,CASSYGQVANEKLFF
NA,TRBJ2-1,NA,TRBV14,TGTGCCAGCAGCCAACGGTTCGGGATCTATGAGCAGTTCTTC,CASSQRFGIYEQFF
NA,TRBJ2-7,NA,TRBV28,TGTGCCTCCGGGACTTACTCCTACGAGCAGTACTTC,CASGTYSYEQYF
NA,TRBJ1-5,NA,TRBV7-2,TGTGCCAGCAGCTTACAGGGAATCAATCAGCCCCAGCATTTT,CASSLQGINQPQHF
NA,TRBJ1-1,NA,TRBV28,TGTGCCAGCAGTTTCAGCTTCGGGCGGGGCGCTTTCTTT,CASSFSFGRGAFF
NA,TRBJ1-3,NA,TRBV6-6,TGTGCCAGCACCCTGACAGTGTCTGGAAACACCATATATTTT,CASTLTVSGNTIYF
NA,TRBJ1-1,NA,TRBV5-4,TGTGCCAGCAGCTTAAATGCGAAAAACACTGAAGCTTTCTTT,CASSLNAKNTEAFF
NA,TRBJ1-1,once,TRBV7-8,TGTGCCAGCAGCGTCGGAGGGTGGGCTGAAGCTTTCTTT,CASSVGGWAEAFF
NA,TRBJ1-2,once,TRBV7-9,TGTGCCAGCACCGTTCTGGGGGCTTTGTCGAAGGCTGGCTACACCTTC,CASTVLGALSKAGYTF
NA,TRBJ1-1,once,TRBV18,TGTGCCAGCTCGGGACTTGACGGGGGCACTGAAGCTTTCTTT,CASSGLDGGTEAFF
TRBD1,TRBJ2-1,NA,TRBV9,TGTGCCAGCAGCGTTTTACAGGGGGCTGGGGAGCAGTTCTTC,CASSVLQGAGEQFF
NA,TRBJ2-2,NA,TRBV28,TGTGCCAGCAGACATTTGGACAATACCTTTCTTAACACCGGGGAGCTGTTTTTT,CASRHLDNTFLNTGELFF
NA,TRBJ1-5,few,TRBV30,TGTGCCTGGAGTTACAGGGAATTTCAGCCCCAGCATTTT,CAWSYREFQPQHF
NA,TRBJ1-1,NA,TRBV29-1,TGCAGCGTACAGGGAATTGGCACTGAAGCTTTCTTT,CSVQGIGTEAFF
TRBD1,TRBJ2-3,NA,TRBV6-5,TGTGCCAGCAGTTCTTACCGGACAGGGTATGATACGCAGTATTTT,CASSSYRTGYDTQYF
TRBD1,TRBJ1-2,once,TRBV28,TGTGCCAGCAGTTTTTCAACAGGGGGCAAAGGCTACACCTTC,CASSFSTGGKGYTF
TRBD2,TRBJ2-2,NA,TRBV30,TGTGCCTGGAGTGCCCTAGCGGACACCGGGGAGCTGTTTTTT,CAWSALADTGELFF
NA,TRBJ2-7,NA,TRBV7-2,TGTGCCAGCAGCTTAACCGGTGTCATTTACGAGCAGTACTTC,CASSLTGVIYEQYF
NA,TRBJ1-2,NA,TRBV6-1,TGTGCCAGCAGTGAGGATGCGGTCCCTTATCGTGGCTACACCTTC,CASSEDAVPYRGYTF
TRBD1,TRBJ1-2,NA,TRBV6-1,TGTGCCAGCAGCTTTGACAGGGTCCGTGGCTACACCTTC,CASSFDRVRGYTF
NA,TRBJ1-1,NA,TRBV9,TGTGCCAGCAGCGGGGGGAGGGCGAACACTGAAGCTTTCTTT,CASSGGRANTEAFF
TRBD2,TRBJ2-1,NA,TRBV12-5,TGTGCTAGTGGTTCCCTAGGGACTAGCGGGAAGTTCTGGGGGGAGCAGTTCTTC,CASGSLGTSGKFWGEQFF
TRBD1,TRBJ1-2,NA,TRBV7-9,TGTGCCAGCAGCTTAGTCGAGGGGGCAATTGGCTACACCTTC,CASSLVEGAIGYTF
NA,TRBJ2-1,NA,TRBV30,TGTGCCTGCTTAATACAGGGCAGCTCCTACAATGAGCAGTTCTTC,CACLIQGSSYNEQFF